The source of this TCR beta chain is a study of technical replicates of blood from four donors. V was clipped by 5 bases and J by 9 bases; unmatched bases: 12. Germline CDR1 SEHNR, CDR2 FQNEAQ (reference sequence). This CDR3 has 15 residues. The data were produced by immunoSEQ multiplex PCR, yet TCRdb's version contains in-frame clones alone and is incomplete. The sample consists of roughly 100,000 clones, around 95% of them appearing once. V and J are TRBV7-9 and TRBJ2-2, with 7 nucleotides matching TRBD1. The specimen sequenced was T cells isolated from PBMCs. The sequence came from a human donor in good health. The CDR3 sequence is CASSLGTASRRELFF. The CDR3 DNA reads as TGTGCCAGCAGCCTCGGGACAGCCTCCAGAAGGGAGCTGTTTTTT.